The rows below give T cell receptor beta chains drawn from one sample of a study of cytomegalovirus exposure and HLA in healthy donors. This table comes from immunoSEQ multiplex PCR, and its TCRdb copy is limited to in-frame clones, with some not included. The table lists 150,000 or so clones, more than 75% of them singletons. Sequencing was performed on PBMCs. Receptors originate from a man between 25 and 39 years old in good health and CMV-seropositive. Each CDR3 is given with its conserved first and last residue. A D gene is named only where the DNA matches it firmly. Clone size is shown for a subset of rows, as once, few, many or a class of expanded clone.

NA,NA,TRBJ2-3,TRBV10-1,TGCGCCACCTCGGGTGATGGAGTAGATACGCAGTATTTT,CATSGDGVDTQYF
TRBD1,NA,TRBJ2-7,TRBV7-8,TGTGCCAGCAGCTTATTTGGGACAGGTCCCTACGAGCAGTACTTC,CASSLFGTGPYEQYF
NA,NA,TRBJ1-1,TRBV6-6,TGTGCCAGCAGTTACTCGAACGACTCAGAAGCTTTCTTT,CASSYSNDSEAFF
TRBD2,NA,TRBJ2-3,TRBV30,TGTGCCTCGTCGGGACTAGGAACAGATACGCAGTATTTT,CASSGLGTDTQYF
TRBD2,NA,TRBJ2-7,TRBV27,TGTGCCAGCAGTGGACTAGCAGACGAGCAGTACTTC,CASSGLADEQYF
TRBD1,NA,TRBJ2-1,TRBV10-3,TGTGCCATCAGTGAGTCCCTACCGGGACAGGGAGATGAGCAGTTCTTC,CAISESLPGQGDEQFF
TRBD2,once,TRBJ2-3,TRBV27,TGTGCCAGCAGCCGCCCCCTAGCGGGGCGCACAGATACGCAGTATTTT,CASSRPLAGRTDTQYF
NA,NA,TRBJ1-5,TRBV7-8,TGTGCCAGCAGCTTAGTAGGCGGGCCCAATCAGCCCCAGCATTTT,CASSLVGGPNQPQHF
NA,NA,TRBJ2-1,TRBV29-1,TGCAGCGTTCAAACTTGGAATGAGCAGTTCTTC,CSVQTWNEQFF
NA,NA,TRBJ2-7,TRBV19,TGTGCCAGTAGTCTCACGAGGACAGTTATGCCCTACGAGCAGTACTTC,CASSLTRTVMPYEQYF
NA,NA,TRBJ2-7,TRBV19,TGTGCCAGTAGTCTTGGACAGTCAACCTACGAGCAGTACTTC,CASSLGQSTYEQYF
NA,NA,TRBJ2-1,TRBV7-3,TGTGCCAGCAGCTCTCGCGTACGGGGGAGCTCCTACAATGAGCAGTTCTTC,CASSSRVRGSSYNEQFF
NA,NA,TRBJ1-5,TRBV27,TGTGCCAGCAGTCTAGGGGATAGCAATCAGCCCCAGCATTTT,CASSLGDSNQPQHF
TRBD1,NA,TRBJ2-2,TRBV4-2,TGTGCCAGCAGCTCGAGCGGCAGGGGGCACACCGGGGAGCTGTTTTTT,CASSSSGRGHTGELFF
NA,NA,TRBJ2-7,TRBV5-1,TGCGCCAGCAGTTTCCCCGCCGGCGCAGGGTCTAATCCCTACGAGCAGTACTTC,CASSFPAGAGSNPYEQYF
TRBD1,NA,TRBJ1-2,TRBV7-9,TGTTCCAGCAGCTCACAGGGGTATGGCTACACCTTC,CSSSSQGYGYTF
NA,NA,TRBJ1-1,TRBV27,TGTGCCAGCAGTTCCGCCCTCGCCCGGGGAGGAGTGAACACTGAAGCTTTCTTT,CASSSALARGGVNTEAFF
NA,NA,TRBJ2-7,TRBV6-5,TGTGCCAGCAGTTATGTGGGGGGCGAGCAGTACTTC,CASSYVGGEQYF
TRBD2,NA,TRBJ2-7,TRBV30,TGTGCCTGGAGTATGCGACTAGCCGGCGAGCAGTACTTC,CAWSMRLAGEQYF
NA,NA,TRBJ1-4,TRBV5-6,TGTGCCAGCAGCTTGGGCAGAGGGTTTGGCGAAAAACTGTTTTTT,CASSLGRGFGEKLFF
NA,once,TRBJ2-7,TRBV5-8,TGTGCCAGTTATAACGAGCAGTACTTC,CASYNEQYF
NA,NA,TRBJ1-1,TRBV12-5,TGTGCTAGTGGCTGGGGGCAGAAAATGAACACTGAAGCTTTCTTT,CASGWGQKMNTEAFF
NA,NA,TRBJ1-3,TRBV7-3,TGTGCCAGCGCACAGACCTCTGGAAACACCATATATTTT,CASAQTSGNTIYF
NA,NA,TRBJ2-7,TRBV5-6,TGTGCCAGCAGCTTAGCCTTATCCTACGAGCAGTACTTC,CASSLALSYEQYF
TRBD2,NA,TRBJ2-3,TRBV28,TGTGCCAGCAGTCCCCAGCGGGAGCTCACAGATACGCAGTATTTT,CASSPQRELTDTQYF
NA,few,TRBJ2-7,TRBV18,TGTGCCAGCTCACCATCTTCTTACGAGCAGTACTTC,CASSPSSYEQYF
TRBD2,NA,TRBJ2-1,TRBV10-3,TGTGCCATCAGGCCGGGACTAGCGGGAGGCCCTTCTTTAAGGAATGAGCAGTTCTTC,CAIRPGLAGGPSLRNEQFF
TRBD1,NA,TRBJ1-5,TRBV19,TGTGCCACCGGACAGGGGGTAGGGGACCCCCAGCATTTT,CATGQGVGDPQHF
TRBD2,NA,TRBJ2-1,TRBV29-1,TGCAGCGTGCCCGGGACCCCGAGCGGGGATGAGCAGTTCTTC,CSVPGTPSGDEQFF